The 30 T cell receptor beta chains below all came from one sample that was sequenced in a study of blood T cell repertoires in COVID-19. The table came from immunoSEQ multiplex PCR; TCRdb's copy has only in-frame clones and leaves some out. Of fewer than 200,000 clones detected, 81% appear once; the ten largest clones hold approximately 12%. Sequencing was performed on peripheral blood. These receptors all stem from a woman of 80 years or more with COVID-19, enrolled during active disease.

The V gene is TRBV18, the J gene TRBJ1-1; D is unclear. V lost 1 base and J 0 bases, leaving 6 bases between the germline ends. The V gene's germline CDR1 is KGHSH and CDR2 LQKENI. The length of the CDR3 is 14 residues. CDR3 sequence (DNA): TGTGCCAGCTCACCACGACAAGTGAACACTGAAGCTTTCTTT. Translating gives CASSPRQVNTEAFF.

The chain links TRBV9 to TRBJ1-5, with D maybe TRBD1 (6 bases). V was shortened by 4 bases and J by 4 bases, with 12 bases between the two germline ends. The CDR3 is 14 residues long. In germline, CDR1 is SGDLS, CDR2 YYNGEE. The CDR3: CASSPGQLNQPQHF. CDR3 nucleotides: TGTGCCAGCAGCCCAGGACAGCTTAATCAGCCCCAGCATTTT. Variable domain in full (rest from reference TRBV9 and TRBJ1-5): DSGVTQTPKHLITATGQRVTLRCSPRSGDLSVYWYQQSLDQGLQFLIQYYNGEERAKGNILERFSAQQFPDLHSELNLSSLELGDSALYFCASSPGQLNQPQHFGDGTRLSIL.

In this sample, this clone turned up a few times. The chain joins TRBV10-3 to TRBJ1-2; D might be TRBD1 (6 bases). The germline V and J ends were trimmed by 10 bases and 3 bases, with 15 bases remaining between them. The CDR3 runs to 13 residues. CDR1 is ENHRY, CDR2 SYGVKD, per germline. The CDR3 region is CATRAGVDYGYTF. The CDR3 DNA is TGTGCCACGCGAGCAGGGGTAGACTATGGCTACACCTTC.

The sample holds one count of this clone. This chain connects TRBV4-2 to TRBJ1-5, with 8 bases fitting TRBD1. The trim removed 4 bases at V and 7 bases at J, leaving 9 bases unmatched. CDR1 LGHNA and CDR2 YNFKEQ come from the germline V gene. CDR3 length equals 15 residues. Written as DNA, the CDR3 is TGTGCCAGCAGCCGCAACAGGGGGTCGGGACAGCCCCAGCATTTT. As protein: CASSRNRGSGQPQHF.

J is TRBJ2-7 and V is TRBV4-3; 8 bases line up with TRBD2. Unmatched junction bases numbered 9, after V lost 0 bases and J lost 5 bases. The CDR3 is 16 amino acids. Germline V gives CDR1 LGHNA, CDR2 YSLEER. This CDR3 is CASSQDYRGGRDEQYF. As DNA, the CDR3 is TGCGCCAGCAGCCAAGATTACCGGGGGGGCCGGGACGAGCAGTACTTC.

The V call is TRBV27, the J call TRBJ2-5; 8 positions agree with TRBD2. Trimming at V came to 4 bases and at J to 2 bases, leaving 9 bases not matched to a gene. The V gene's germline CDR1 is MNHEY and CDR2 SMNVEV (reference sequence). CDR3 length equals 16 residues. The DNA of the CDR3 is TGTGCCAGCAGTTCCGCTTCAGCGGGAGTTCAAGAGACCCAGTACTTC. Its translation is CASSSASAGVQETQYF.

The rearrangement uses TRBV6-5 and TRBJ2-1, with TRBD1 matching over 9 bases. Trimming cost V 4 bases and J 9 bases; bases outside gene matches: 1. Germline-derived CDR1 and CDR2 are MNHEY and SVGAGI. The CDR3 totals 12 residues. CDR3 sequence reads: CASSWTGAEQFF. The DNA for the CDR3 is TGTGCCAGCAGTTGGACAGGGGCTGAGCAGTTCTTC.

The chain links TRBV18 to TRBJ1-2; 11 bases align to TRBD1. The CDR3 has 15 residues. Germline CDR1 and CDR2: KGHSH and LQKENI. With 3 bases clipped from V and 3 bases from J, the junction kept 3 bases outside the gene matches. CDR3 nucleotide sequence: TGTGCCAGCTCACCTGGGACAGGGGGTGACTATGGCTACACCTTC. Protein sequence: CASSPGTGGDYGYTF.

The table lists this clone with many counts. J is TRBJ1-2 and V is TRBV7-8, with 12 positions matching TRBD1. The CDR3 is 17 residues long. Per germline, CDR1 SGHVS and CDR2 FQNEAQ. J gave up 8 bases and V 0 bases, and 10 bases lay outside the gene matches. The CDR3 protein is CASSLALGQGAIRGYTF. CDR3 DNA: TGTGCCAGCAGCTTAGCGTTGGGACAGGGGGCAATTCGGGGCTACACCTTC.

The V gene is TRBV7-9, the J gene TRBJ2-7; tentative D call: TRBD2 (5 bases). The CDR3 has 11 residues. Germline assignment: CDR1 SEHNR and CDR2 FQNEAQ (reference sequence). V dropped 5 bases and J dropped 7 bases, with 9 bases sitting between them. CDR3 in amino acids: CASSRAEEQYF. CDR3 sequence (DNA): TGTGCCAGCAGCAGAGCGGAAGAGCAGTACTTC.

This chain links TRBV19 with TRBJ1-5; 8 bases are a match to TRBD1. This CDR3 is built from 14 residues. Germline assignment: CDR1 LNHDA and CDR2 SQIVND (reference sequence). The junction had 4 bases not matched to a gene; V was cut back by 4 bases and J by 5 bases. CDR3 protein: CASSTPQGDQPQHF. For the CDR3, the DNA is TGTGCCAGTAGTACCCCACAGGGGGATCAGCCCCAGCATTTT.

The chain carries TRBV11-2 and TRBJ2-1; no firm D call. Germline-derived CDR1 and CDR2 are SGHAT and FQNNGV. Trimming cost V 0 bases and J 7 bases, with 10 bases left between them. This CDR3 contains 14 residues. Here the CDR3 reads CASSLEANRNEQFF. In DNA, the CDR3 is TGTGCCAGCAGCTTAGAAGCCAACCGGAATGAGCAGTTCTTC.

The chain links TRBV4-1 to TRBJ1-2, with D possibly matching TRBD1 (5 bases). Germline V gene data show CDR1 as MGHRA and CDR2 as YSYEKL. CDR3 length equals 16 residues. The V and J ends lost 1 base and 4 bases respectively, with 16 bases between them. The CDR3 coding sequence is TGCGCCAGCAGCCAAGTTTTTTCTGGAGGGGCCTATGGCTACACCTTC. Translating it yields CASSQVFSGGAYGYTF.

The CDR3 protein is CASSPVQGNNSPLHF. In DNA form, the CDR3 reads TGTGCCAGCAGCCCCGTCCAGGGTAATAATTCACCCCTCCACTTT. V is TRBV4-2 and J is TRBJ1-6, with a possible D match to TRBD1 (5 bases). The V gene's germline CDR1 is LGHNA and CDR2 YNFKEQ. The CDR3 extends over 15 amino acids. V shed 4 bases and J shed 5 bases, with 12 bases lying between them.

The V gene is TRBV5-5, the J gene TRBJ2-3; 14 bases agree with TRBD2. The CDR3 is made up of 18 amino acids. CDR1 is SGHKS and CDR2 is YYEKEE in the germline V gene (reference sequence). V lost 0 bases and J lost 0; bases outside the gene matches: 3. DNA of the CDR3: TGTGCCAGCAGCTTGGGACTAGCGGGGGGGCCGAGCACAGATACGCAGTATTTT. Its protein is CASSLGLAGGPSTDTQYF. The full variable domain, its missing parts supplied by reference TRBV5-5 and TRBJ2-3, is DAGVTQSPTHLIKTRGQQVTLRCSPISGHKSVSWYQQVLGQGPQFIFQYYEKEERGRGNFPDRFSARQFPNYSSELNVNALLLGDSALYLCASSLGLAGGPSTDTQYFGPGTRLTVL.

The genes are TRBV18 and TRBJ1-3; D unresolved. CDR1 and CDR2 (germline): KGHSH, LQKENI. The CDR3 spans 15 residues. Trimming removed 3 bases from V and 4 bases from J, with 13 bases in between. The CDR3 DNA sequence: TGTGCCAGCTCACCCTCGGGATCGGTGGGAAACACCATATATTTT. As protein: CASSPSGSVGNTIYF.

This chain connects TRBV6-5 to TRBJ2-1; tentative D call: TRBD1 (6 bases). V lost 8 bases, J lost 4 bases, and 9 bases lay in between. The CDR3 sequence is 12 residues long. The germline gives CDR1 MNHEY, CDR2 SVGAGI. CDR3 bases: TGTGCCAGCCGGGACACTTACAATGAGCAGTTCTTC. Translating it yields CASRDTYNEQFF.

V gene TRBV7-8 combines with J gene TRBJ2-4, with 7 bases identical to TRBD1. This CDR3 comprises 16 residues. Trimming at V came to 5 bases and at J to 0 bases, leaving 7 bases not matched to a gene. Germline V gene data show CDR1 as SGHVS and CDR2 as FQNEAQ. The CDR3 nucleotides read TGTGCCAGCAGCACCGACAGGGTTATAGCCAAAAACATTCAGTACTTC. It is translated as CASSTDRVIAKNIQYF.

The chain links TRBV5-1 to TRBJ1-1; D not resolved. Trimming removed 3 bases at V and 1 base at J, with 7 bases between. Germline V gives CDR1 SGHRS, CDR2 YFSETQ. This CDR3 comprises 13 residues. The CDR3 protein is CASSSTPNTEAFF. The CDR3 nucleotides are TGCGCCAGCAGCTCCACACCGAACACTGAAGCTTTCTTT.

CDR3 amino acids: CASSSGHPREYNEQFF. CDR3 nucleotides: TGTGCCAGCAGCTCAGGACATCCCAGAGAATACAATGAGCAGTTCTTC. The chain employs TRBV7-8 and TRBJ2-1, with a weak D call TRBD1 (5 bases). Trimming took off 4 bases at V and 4 bases at J, with 17 bases between the two ends. CDR1 SGHVS and CDR2 FQNEAQ come from the germline V gene. The CDR3 length is 16 residues.

In DNA, the CDR3 is TGTGCCATCAGTGAGCGGGCAGGGGGCTACTCCGATGAGCAGTTCTTC. This encodes CAISERAGGYSDEQFF. The V gene is TRBV10-3, the J gene TRBJ2-1, with 8 positions matching TRBD1. Germline assignment: CDR1 ENHRY and CDR2 SYGVKD. V lost 2 bases and J lost 8; bases outside the gene matches: 11. CDR3 length equals 16 residues.

The chain combines TRBV29-1 with TRBJ2-1, with 10 bases that match TRBD2. Trimming at V came to 4 bases and at J to 4 bases, leaving 10 bases not matched to a gene. Germline V gene lookup returns CDR1 SQVTM and CDR2 ANQGSEA. The CDR3 has 16 residues. CDR3 region: CSVGASGGDLYNEQFF. DNA of the CDR3: TGCAGCGTTGGGGCTAGCGGGGGTGACCTATACAATGAGCAGTTCTTC.

This chain joins TRBV15 and TRBJ2-5; D uncertain. The CDR3 is made up of 13 amino acids. The V gene's germline CDR1 is LNHNV and CDR2 YYDKDF (reference sequence). V lost 5 bases and J 0 bases, leaving 7 bases between the germline ends. The CDR3 loop reads CATSEQYQETQYF. The DNA for the CDR3 is TGTGCCACCAGCGAACAGTACCAAGAGACCCAGTACTTC.

About this clone itself: One junction end disagrees with the germline gene, perhaps due to a read error. The chain uses TRBV4-3 and TRBJ2-1; a possible D gene is TRBD2 (6 bases). The germline V gene encodes CDR1 LGHNA and CDR2 YSLEER. The CDR3 has 15 amino acids. CDR3 bases: TGCGCCAGCAGCAAAGAGACTAGGTACTACAATGAGCAGTTCTTC. Residues: CASSKETRYYNEQFF.

The chain combines TRBV6-1 with TRBJ1-4; 9 bases agree with TRBD1. J lost 7 bases, V lost 3 bases, and 3 bases had no gene match. The germline CDR1 and CDR2 sequences are MNHNS and SASEGT. The CDR3 spans 14 residues. The CDR3 protein is CASSEPGQGEKLFF. DNA for the CDR3: TGTGCCAGCAGTGAGCCGGGACAGGGTGAAAAACTGTTTTTT.

The chain carries TRBV7-8 and TRBJ2-1; tentative D call: TRBD2 (7 bases). V gave up 5 bases and J gave up 10 bases, with 18 bases separating them. The CDR3 loop spans 14 amino acids. Looked up from germline, CDR1 is SGHVS and CDR2 is FQNEAQ. The CDR3 region is CASSPQGPGGEQFF. The DNA of the CDR3 is TGTGCCAGCAGCCCGCAGGGGCCGGGGGGAGAGCAGTTCTTC.

This clone turned up a few times. The gene calls are TRBV4-2 and TRBJ1-4, with 7 bases matching TRBD1. Germline V gene sequence: CDR1 LGHNA, CDR2 YNFKEQ. The V segment lost 5 bases and the J segment 8 bases; nucleotides outside the gene matches: 8. The CDR3 totals 14 residues. The CDR3 nucleotides read TGTGCCAGCAGCTACCGCCTACAGGGGGAAAAACTGTTTTTT. This gives the protein CASSYRLQGEKLFF.

The chain joins TRBV7-2 to TRBJ2-7; D is uncertain. Trimming removed 5 bases from V and 2 bases from J, with 16 bases in between. Per germline, CDR1 SGHTA and CDR2 FQGNSA. This CDR3 spans 15 amino acids. CDR3 sequence: CASSINPGSTYEQYF. As DNA, the CDR3 is TGTGCCAGCAGCATTAACCCCGGGTCGACCTACGAGCAGTACTTC.

The V and J genes are TRBV12-3 or TRBV12-4 and TRBJ1-1; D gene ambiguous. V was pared by 3 bases and J by 3 bases, with 5 bases between. The CDR3 length is 12 residues. The CDR3 is CASSFSYTEAFF. The CDR3 DNA sequence: TGTGCCAGCAGTTTTAGTTACACTGAAGCTTTCTTT.

The rearrangement links TRBV6-6 to TRBJ2-7; 7 bases agree with TRBD2. The CDR3 covers 16 residues. V dropped 2 bases and J dropped 2; count of bases not matched to a gene: 9. Germline assignment: CDR1 MNHNY and CDR2 SVGAGI (reference sequence). The CDR3 region is CASSYPASGLTYEQYF. The CDR3 region has the DNA TGTGCCAGCAGTTACCCCGCTAGCGGACTGACCTACGAGCAGTACTTC.